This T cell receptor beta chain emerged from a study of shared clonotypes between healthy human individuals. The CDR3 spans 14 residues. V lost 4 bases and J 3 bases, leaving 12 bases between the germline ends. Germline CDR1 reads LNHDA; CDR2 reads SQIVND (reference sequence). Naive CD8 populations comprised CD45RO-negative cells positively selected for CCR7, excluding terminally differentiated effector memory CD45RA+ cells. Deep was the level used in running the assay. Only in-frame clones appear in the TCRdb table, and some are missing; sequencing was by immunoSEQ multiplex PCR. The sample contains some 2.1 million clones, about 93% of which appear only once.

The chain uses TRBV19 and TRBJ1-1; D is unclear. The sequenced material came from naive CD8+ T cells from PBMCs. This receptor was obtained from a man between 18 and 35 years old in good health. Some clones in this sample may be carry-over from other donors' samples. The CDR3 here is CASSTGVADTEAFF. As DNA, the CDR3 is TGTGCCAGTAGTACTGGGGTTGCGGACACTGAAGCTTTCTTT.